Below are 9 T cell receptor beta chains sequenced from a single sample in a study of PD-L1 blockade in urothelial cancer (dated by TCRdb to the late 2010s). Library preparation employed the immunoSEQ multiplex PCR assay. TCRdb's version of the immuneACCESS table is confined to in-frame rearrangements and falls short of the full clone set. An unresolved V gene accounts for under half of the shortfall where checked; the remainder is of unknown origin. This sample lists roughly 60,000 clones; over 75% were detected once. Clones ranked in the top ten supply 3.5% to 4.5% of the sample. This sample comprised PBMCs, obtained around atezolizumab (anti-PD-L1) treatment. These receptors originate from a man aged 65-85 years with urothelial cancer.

The CDR3: CASSPSGSSYNEQFF. In DNA, the CDR3 is TGTGCCAGCAGCCCTAGCGGGAGCTCCTACAATGAGCAGTTCTTC. This chain links TRBV9 with TRBJ2-1, with TRBD2 identical over 10 bases. The V gene's germline CDR1 is SGDLS and CDR2 YYNGEE. The J segment lost 0 bases and the V segment lost 4 bases, leaving 1 base of the junction unmatched. This CDR3 has 15 residues.

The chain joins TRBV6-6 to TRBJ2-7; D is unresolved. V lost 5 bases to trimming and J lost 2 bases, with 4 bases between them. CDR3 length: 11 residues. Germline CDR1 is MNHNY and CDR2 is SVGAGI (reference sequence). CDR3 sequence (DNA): TGTGCCAGCAGTCCCACCTACGAGCAGTACTTC. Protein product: CASSPTYEQYF.

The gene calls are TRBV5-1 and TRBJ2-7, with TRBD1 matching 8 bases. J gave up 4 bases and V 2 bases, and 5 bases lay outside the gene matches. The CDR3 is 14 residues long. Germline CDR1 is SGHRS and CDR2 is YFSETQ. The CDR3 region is CASSFWRQGYEQYF. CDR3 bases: TGCGCCAGCAGCTTCTGGAGACAGGGGTACGAGCAGTACTTC. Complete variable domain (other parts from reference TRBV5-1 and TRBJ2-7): KAGVTQTPRYLIKTRGQQVTLSCSPISGHRSVSWYQQTPGQGLQFLFEYFSETQRNKGNFPGRFSGRQFSNSRSEMNVSTLELGDSALYLCASSFWRQGYEQYFGPGTRLTVT.

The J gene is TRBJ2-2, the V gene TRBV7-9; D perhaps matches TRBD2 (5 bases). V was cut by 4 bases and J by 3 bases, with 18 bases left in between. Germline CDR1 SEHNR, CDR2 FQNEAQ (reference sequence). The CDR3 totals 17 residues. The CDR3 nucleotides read TGTGCCAGCAGCTCCAAAGTGGGAGAAGTAGACACCGGGGAGCTGTTTTTT. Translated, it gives CASSSKVGEVDTGELFF. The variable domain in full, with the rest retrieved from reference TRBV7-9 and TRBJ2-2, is DTGVSQNPRHKITKRGQNVTFRCDPISEHNRLYWYRQTLGQGPEFLTYFQNEAQLEKSRLLSDRFSAERPKGSFSTLEIQRTEQGDSAMYLCASSSKVGEVDTGELFFGEGSRLTVL.

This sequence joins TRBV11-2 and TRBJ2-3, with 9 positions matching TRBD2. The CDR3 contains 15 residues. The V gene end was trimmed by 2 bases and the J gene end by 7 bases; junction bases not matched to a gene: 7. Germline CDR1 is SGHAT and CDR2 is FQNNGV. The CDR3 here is CASSLYSGSAYTQYF. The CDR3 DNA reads TGTGCCAGCAGCTTATATAGCGGGAGTGCGTATACGCAGTATTTT. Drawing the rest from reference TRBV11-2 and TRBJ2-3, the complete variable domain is EAGVAQSPRYKIIEKRQSVAFWCNPISGHATLYWYQQILGQGPKLLIQFQNNGVVDDSQLPKDRFSAERLKGVDSTLKIQPAKLEDSAVYLCASSLYSGSAYTQYFGPGTRLTVL.

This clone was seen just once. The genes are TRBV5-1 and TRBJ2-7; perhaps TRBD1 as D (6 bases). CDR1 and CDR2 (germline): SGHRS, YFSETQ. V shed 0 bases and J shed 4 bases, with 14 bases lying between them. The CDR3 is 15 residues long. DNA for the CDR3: TGCGCCAGCAGCTTGGGGGGGCGCTCTTTATACGAGCAGTACTTC. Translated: CASSLGGRSLYEQYF.

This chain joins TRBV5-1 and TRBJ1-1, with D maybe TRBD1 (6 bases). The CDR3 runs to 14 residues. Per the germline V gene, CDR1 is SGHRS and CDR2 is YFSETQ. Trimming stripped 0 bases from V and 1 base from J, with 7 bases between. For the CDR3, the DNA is TGCGCCAGCAGCTTGGAACAGGGGAACACTGAAGCTTTCTTT. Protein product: CASSLEQGNTEAFF. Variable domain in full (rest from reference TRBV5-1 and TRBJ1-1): KAGVTQTPRYLIKTRGQQVTLSCSPISGHRSVSWYQQTPGQGLQFLFEYFSETQRNKGNFPGRFSGRQFSNSRSEMNVSTLELGDSALYLCASSLEQGNTEAFFGQGTRLTVV.

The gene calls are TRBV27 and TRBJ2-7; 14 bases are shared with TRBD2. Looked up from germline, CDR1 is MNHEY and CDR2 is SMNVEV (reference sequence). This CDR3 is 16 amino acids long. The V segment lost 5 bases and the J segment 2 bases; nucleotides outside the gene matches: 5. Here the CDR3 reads CASSRLAGGLPYEQYF. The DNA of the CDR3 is TGTGCCAGCAGTAGACTAGCGGGAGGGCTGCCCTACGAGCAGTACTTC.

CDR3 bases: TGCAGCGTTGCTGCGACAGCTTCCTACGAGCAGTACTTC. Translated: CSVAATASYEQYF. V usage is TRBV29-1 and J usage is TRBJ2-7, with D possibly being TRBD1 (5 bases). The CDR3 is 13 residues long. The germline V and J ends were trimmed by 4 bases and 1 base, with 11 bases remaining between them. From germline, CDR1 is SQVTM and CDR2 ANQGSEA.